The TCR beta chain under discussion was sequenced for a study of human T cells and chemical hapten exposure. Study at large: Chiefly women, the patients showed alopecia areata, totalis or universalis. How much TCR each sample yielded varied, mostly because pooled library volumes differed slightly.

Trimming stripped 8 bases from V and 2 bases from J, with 20 bases between. This CDR3 has 16 residues. The germline V gene has CDR1 MNHNS and CDR2 SASEGT. Sample time point: patch test 3, about 24 weeks after DPC sensitization. Treatment: therapeutic diphenylcyclopropenone sensitization with weekly scalp DPC. Alopecia patients between 18 and 70 years old and suitable for DPC were used as donors. TCRdb re-derived calls from the RACE reads in MiXCR, one entry per CDR3 protein. This sample has 150,000 to 200,000 distinct CDR3 sequences, with 24% found just once. This rearrangement joins TRBV6-1 to TRBJ2-3; tentative D call: TRBD2 (5 bases). This receptor was obtained from a middle-aged woman with alopecia areata. Some clones in this sample may be carry-over from other donors' samples. Sequenced material: whole blood, taken in connection with sensitization to the hapten diphenylcyclopropenone (DPC). As DNA, the CDR3 is TGTGCCAGCCTAGAGGGTGTCAGTCGGTTCACAGATACGCAGTATTTT. Translation: CASLEGVSRFTDTQYF.